This TCR beta chain was captured in a study of T cells in Graves' hyperthyroidism and ophthalmopathy. This clonotype was observed many times. Amplification of TCR beta CDR3 regions was performed using RNA transcripts as template. HTBI primers drove first-round RT-PCR of the TCR CDR3. MiXCR, applied by TCRdb to the multiplex PCR reads, yields one record per CDR3 protein. The data contain around 610,000 distinct CDR3 sequences, roughly 14% of them singletons. The CDR3 length is 15 residues. V gave up 4 bases and J gave up 3 bases; unmatched junction bases: 9. The germline V gene encodes CDR1 MNHEY and CDR2 SVGEGT.

The material sequenced was blood. The TCR was taken from a woman aged 40 to 50 with Graves' ophthalmopathy. This chain joins TRBV6-2 or TRBV6-3 and TRBJ2-7, with 7 positions matching TRBD1. The CDR3 nucleotides are TGTGCCAGCAGTTTTCCCCCGGGACAGTACTACGAGCAGTACTTC. Translation: CASSFPPGQYYEQYF.